Only a few counts were recorded for the clone carrying this T cell receptor (beta chain). Its specificity is not known. CDR1 and CDR2 (germline): LGHNA, YSLEER. This CDR3 is built from 14 residues. The V gene lost 4 bases and the J gene lost 0 bases, with 7 bases spanning the gap. The data stem from a study of cytomegalovirus exposure and HLA in healthy donors. 60 Vbeta and 13 Jbeta primers were used in PCR. Repertoires were generated with immunoSEQ multiplex PCR, while TCRdb's copy carries only in-frame clones and drops some. The data show under 130,000 clones, with about 80% seen just once and about 2.2% held by the top ten. The study, taken as a whole, reports: Presence/absence analyses assumed roughly uniform sequencing depth across donors, which may not hold.

The sample was PBMCs. V gene TRBV4-3 combines with J gene TRBJ1-5; D is ambiguous. This sequence was found in a man aged 25-45 years in good health and CMV-seronegative. This CDR3 is CASSREYSNQPQHF. CDR3 in DNA: TGCGCCAGCAGCCGGGAGTATAGCAATCAGCCCCAGCATTTT.